The clone carrying this T cell receptor beta chain has more than one count but fewer than ten. The antigen is undetermined. The data stem from a study of cytomegalovirus exposure and HLA in healthy donors. Study outcomes and limitations: Presence/absence analysis assumed near-uniform sequencing depth across donors. CMV serostatus was the only recorded immune exposure for donors. For most subjects, TCR beta sequences were reported to predict HLA-A and HLA-B alleles with accuracy. Analysis performed later found more than 15,000 TCR beta sequences associated with HLA alleles at 0.05 false discovery rate.

PCR used 60 Vbeta primers and 13 Jbeta primers. Method: immunoSEQ multiplex PCR; TCRdb's copy keeps in-frame clones and lacks some. There are about 98,000 clones in the sample; about 81% occur only once, and roughly 1.4% lies in the top ten. The CDR3 is 14 amino acids. Per the germline V gene, CDR1 is SNHLY and CDR2 is FYNNEI. The junction had 7 bases not matched to a gene; V was cut back by 9 bases and J by 2 bases. Sequences were obtained from PBMCs. The rearrangement joins TRBV2 to TRBJ2-7; 10 bases fit TRBD2. The TCR was taken from a man aged 35 to 55 in good health and CMV-seronegative. In nucleotides, the CDR3 is TGTGCCAGTAAGTTAGCGGGGGGCACCTACGAGCAGTACTTC. Protein product: CASKLAGGTYEQYF.